These 27 T cell receptor beta chains share one sample of origin, sequenced in a study of tumor and adjacent non-tumor tissue in lung cancer. No cell sorting was done before RNA was extracted from the tissue. Three rounds of nested PCR, following a modified ARM-PCR protocol, produced the TCRbeta library. MiXCR was run by TCRdb on the multiplex PCR reads, yielding one entry per CDR3 protein. The sample includes 85,000 to 100,000 distinct CDR3 sequences, 65% to 75% seen only once; the top ten take around 18%. Material: lung tumor tissue. The receptors stem from a man aged 55 to 70 with non-small cell lung cancer.

Turning to this clonotype: Sequence at one end of the junction differs from germline and may be a read error. The chain links TRBV29-1 to TRBJ2-2, with 8 bases aligning to TRBD2. Germline V gives CDR1 SQVTM, CDR2 ANQGSEA. CDR3 length: 14 residues. The CDR3 protein is CSAEGLAGTGELFF. The CDR3, as DNA: TGCAGCGCTGAAGGGCTAGCGGGCACCGGGGAGCTGTTTTTT.

This clonotype was picked up many times. The genes are TRBV6-1 and TRBJ1-3, with no clear D. V lost 3 bases, J lost 0 bases, and 9 bases lay in between. The length of the CDR3 is 15 residues. Per the germline V gene, CDR1 is MNHNS and CDR2 is SASEGT. Written as DNA, the CDR3 is TGTGCCAGCAGTGATCCGGGCCTCTCTGGAAACACCATATATTTT. This encodes CASSDPGLSGNTIYF.

This clonotype was observed at least ten times. This chain links TRBV4-2 with TRBJ1-2; possibly TRBD1 for D (5 bases). The germline V gene has CDR1 LGHNA and CDR2 YNFKEQ. The CDR3 has 14 amino acids. Trimming took 4 bases from V and 2 from J, leaving 11 bases between them. CDR3 sequence: CASSLNRDNYGYTF. The CDR3 DNA sequence: TGTGCCAGCAGCCTGAACCGGGACAACTATGGCTACACCTTC.

This clonotype is a singleton in its sample. The J gene is TRBJ2-2, the V gene TRBV4-2, with TRBD1 identical over 7 bases. The J segment lost 2 bases and the V segment lost 4 bases, leaving 7 bases of the junction unmatched. In germline, CDR1 is LGHNA, CDR2 YNFKEQ. The CDR3 extends over 16 amino acids. CDR3 coding DNA: TGTGCCAGCAGCCTGCGAGGGGACAGTAACACCGGGGAGCTGTTTTTT. It is translated as CASSLRGDSNTGELFF.

This clonotype has at least ten counts. This chain joins TRBV5-1 and TRBJ1-1; 7 bases are a match to TRBD1. The germline gives CDR1 SGHRS, CDR2 YFSETQ. With 5 bases clipped from V and 0 bases from J, the junction kept 4 bases outside the gene matches. The length of the CDR3 is 14 residues. The CDR3 sequence is CASRVGQMNTEAFF. DNA for the CDR3: TGCGCCAGCAGAGTGGGACAGATGAACACTGAAGCTTTCTTT.

In its sample, this clonotype was seen many times. The chain is built from TRBV29-1 and TRBJ1-1; 7 nucleotides agree with TRBD1. The germline V gene has CDR1 SQVTM and CDR2 ANQGSEA. The ends lost 7 bases at V and 4 bases at J; junction bases unmatched: 12. The CDR3 extends over 14 amino acids. CDR3 DNA: TGCAGCGCGTCTTTCGGGACAGAGTTCACTGAAGCTTTCTTT. It encodes CSASFGTEFTEAFF.

Turning to this clonotype: A junction end diverges from the germline sequence, so it may reflect a read error. The chain has TRBV12-5 and TRBJ2-3; no firm D call. The CDR3 is 13 amino acids. CDR1 is LGHNT and CDR2 is FRNRAP in the germline V gene. The CDR3 region is CACGLLLTDTQYF. The CDR3 DNA follows: TGTGCTTGTGGTTTGTTACTTACAGATACGCAGTATTTT.

The chain has TRBV12-3 or TRBV12-4 and TRBJ1-5; D is undetermined. V gave up 7 bases and J gave up 7 bases, with 20 bases separating them. The CDR3 contains 15 residues. CDR3 DNA: TGTGCCAGCAACTTAGACGGCCCAGGAGGACAGCCCCAGCATTTT. Translated: CASNLDGPGGQPQHF.

This clonotype was seen more than once but under ten times. The CDR3 region is CASSLSRDSSYNEQFF. The CDR3 DNA reads TGTGCCAGCAGCTTAAGCAGGGATAGCTCCTACAATGAGCAGTTCTTC. The chain is built from TRBV11-3 and TRBJ2-1, with D perhaps TRBD1 (5 bases). CDR1 SGHNT and CDR2 YENEEA come from the germline V gene. V was shortened by 2 bases and J by 0 bases, with 11 bases between the two germline ends. The CDR3 is 16 amino acids.

This clonotype showed up just once. The junction shows a germline mismatch at one end, possibly a read error. This chain joins TRBV10-1 and TRBJ2-2, with D possibly matching TRBD2 (5 bases). Germline CDR1 and CDR2: WNHNN and SYGVQD (reference sequence). The CDR3 spans 16 residues. The CDR3 here is CASCEGGNANTGELLF. The CDR3 DNA reads as TGCGCCAGCTGTGAGGGTGGAAACGCGAACACCGGGGAGCTGTTATTT.

V gene TRBV7-9 combines with J gene TRBJ2-1; D is uncertain. Trimming removed 5 bases from V and 6 bases from J, with 8 bases in between. CDR3 length: 12 residues. In germline, CDR1 is SEHNR, CDR2 FQNEAQ (reference sequence). CDR3 in amino acids: CASSPSVNEQFF. The CDR3 DNA reads as TGTGCCAGCAGCCCTAGTGTCAATGAGCAGTTCTTC.

Points on this clonotype: A much bigger clone sits one base away, suggesting this may be a read error. This chain connects TRBV20-1 to TRBJ2-3, with D unclear. The CDR3 length is 11 residues. Germline loops: CDR1 DFQATT, CDR2 SNEGSKA (reference sequence). V dropped 6 bases and J dropped 6 bases, with 10 bases sitting between them. The CDR3 sequence: CSASPVDTQYF. The CDR3 DNA follows: TGCAGTGCGTCGCCAGTCGATACGCAGTATTTT.

Turning to this clonotype: Germline is not matched at one junction end, which may reflect a read error. V gene TRBV4-1 combines with J gene TRBJ2-1, with D unresolved. The CDR3 loop spans 11 amino acids. Germline V gene lookup returns CDR1 MGHRA and CDR2 YSYEKL. The CDR3, as DNA: TGTGTCAGCAGCTCAGAGTTTGAGCAGTTCTTC. Amino acids: CVSSSEFEQFF.

This clonotype was counted between two and nine times. Possible read error: a much larger clone is one base away. This chain uses TRBV12-3 or TRBV12-4 with TRBJ2-1; TRBD2 might be the D (6 bases). This CDR3 spans 15 amino acids. The CDR3 protein is CASRSGTGAYHEQFF. The CDR3 region has the DNA TGTGCCAGCAGATCCGGGACGGGAGCCTACCATGAGCAGTTCTTC.

As for this clonotype: A much larger clone lies one base from this, so it may be a read error. No conserved phenylalanine or tryptophan ends this CDR3, so it is likely a read error. The genes are TRBV30 and TRBJ2-7; TRBD2 agrees at 10 bases. The CDR3 extends over 12 amino acids. Trimming took 3 bases from V and 4 from J; bases not matched to a gene: 0. CDR1 GTSNPN and CDR2 SVGIG come from the germline V gene (reference sequence). The CDR3, as DNA: TGTGCCTGGAGACTAGCGGGGTACGAGCAGTACTTA. Protein sequence: CAWRLAGYEQYL.

Remarks on this clonotype: A much larger clone lies a single base off, so this may be a read error. The V gene is TRBV30, the J gene TRBJ2-1; perhaps TRBD1 as D (5 bases). Per germline, CDR1 GTSNPN and CDR2 SVGIG (reference sequence). There are 17 residues in the CDR3. The CDR3 region is CACSVLGHPSANNEQFF. The CDR3 nucleotides are TGTGCCTGTAGTGTTTTAGGACATCCATCCGCAAACAATGAGCAGTTCTTC.

Remarks on this clonotype: A read error may explain this, as a much larger clone is one base away. V gene TRBV12-3 or TRBV12-4 combines with J gene TRBJ2-2; weak D call: TRBD2 (6 bases). This CDR3 has 13 amino acids. The chain's CDR3 is CANSQGLAGELFF. Written as DNA, the CDR3 is TGTGCCAACAGTCAGGGACTCGCCGGGGAGCTGTTTTTT.

Of note for this clonotype: One end of the junction is discordant with germline, which a read error may explain. The J gene is TRBJ2-2, the V gene TRBV29-1; D gene ambiguous. Germline V gene lookup returns CDR1 SQVTM and CDR2 ANQGSEA. The CDR3 runs 14 residues. Here the CDR3 DNA reads TGCAGGGTTGAACTTCCACTCGAATCCGGGGAGCTGTTTTTT. It translates to CRVELPLESGELFF.

With respect to this clonotype: Because it lacks the conserved phenylalanine or tryptophan at the end, this CDR3 is likely a read error. This rearrangement joins TRBV29-1 to TRBJ2-3; tentatively, D is TRBD1 (5 bases). Germline lookup yields CDR1 SQVTM and CDR2 ANQGSEA. This CDR3 has 12 amino acids. The CDR3 is CIVDKSTDTQYI. CDR3 DNA sequence: TGCATCGTGGACAAGAGCACAGATACGCAGTATATT.

This clonotype was seen repeatedly, ten times or more. The chain combines TRBV12-3 or TRBV12-4 with TRBJ2-7; D perhaps matches TRBD1 (5 bases). This CDR3 region has 12 residues. Trimming cost V 2 bases and J 5 bases, with 7 bases left between them. CDR3 DNA sequence: TGTGCCAGCAGTTTAAGGGGTCACGAGCAGTACTTC. Protein: CASSLRGHEQYF.

Remarks on this clonotype: It may be a read error: a sequence one base away is much more abundant. The chain uses TRBV11-1 and TRBJ2-1, with 9 bases matching TRBD1. The CDR3 is 17 amino acids. The germline gives CDR1 SGHAT, CDR2 FQDESV (reference sequence). The ends lost 0 bases at V and 4 bases at J; junction bases unmatched: 7. CDR3 DNA: TGTGCCAGCAGCTTAGCGCATGGGACAGGGACTTACAATGAGCAGTTCTTC. Protein: CASSLAHGTGTYNEQFF.

This clonotype showed up just once. Here the CDR3 omits its conserved ending phenylalanine or tryptophan, so a read error is the likely source. The chain has TRBV12-3 or TRBV12-4 and TRBJ1-4; possible D gene TRBD1, 5 bases. CDR3 size: 13 residues. The CDR3 coding sequence is TGTACCAGCAGTTTCGGGGGATTGGAAAAACTGTTTTTA. This translates into CTSSFGGLEKLFL.

The chain couples TRBV11-3 to TRBJ2-3; 7 bases are a match to TRBD1. V was clipped by 6 bases and J by 13 bases; unmatched bases: 16. Germline CDR1 SGHNT, CDR2 YENEEA. This CDR3 spans 14 amino acids. The CDR3 nucleotides read TGTGCCAGCAGTCCAACAGGGGCGACAGATATGGAGTATTTT. Amino acids: CASSPTGATDMEYF.

The chain employs TRBV11-2 and TRBJ2-5; D is perhaps TRBD2 (5 bases). Trimming stripped 2 bases from V and 2 bases from J, with 12 bases between. Germline V gene lookup returns CDR1 SGHAT and CDR2 FQNNGV. This CDR3 is 15 amino acids long. The CDR3 loop reads CASSLRGLVQETQYF. The CDR3 bases are TGTGCCAGCAGCTTAAGAGGGTTGGTTCAAGAGACCCAGTACTTC.

This clonotype was counted ten times or more. The V gene is TRBV29-1, the J gene TRBJ2-5, with TRBD1 as a possible D gene (5 bases). The CDR3 runs 12 residues. CDR1 SQVTM and CDR2 ANQGSEA come from the germline V gene. V was shortened by 4 bases and J by 2 bases, with 8 bases between the two germline ends. The CDR3 reads CSVVPGQETQYF. CDR3 nucleotide sequence: TGCAGCGTTGTCCCAGGGCAAGAGACCCAGTACTTC.

A note on this clonotype: The junction shows a germline mismatch at one end, possibly a read error. The chain links TRBV5-8 to TRBJ2-5; 7 bases align to TRBD1. Germline loops: CDR1 SGHTS, CDR2 YDEGEE. The CDR3 is 14 residues long. CDR3 residues: CVSSLEGGRDTQYF. The DNA of the CDR3 is TGTGTCAGCAGCTTGGAAGGGGGCCGGGATACCCAGTACTTC.

The gene calls are TRBV18 and TRBJ2-2; maybe TRBD2 (5 bases). CDR3 length: 16 amino acids. Germline CDR1 KGHSH, CDR2 LQKENI. V was cut by 3 bases and J by 4 bases, with 15 bases left in between. The CDR3 DNA is TGTGCCAGCTCACCTCGGGGTTCCGCCGTCACCGGGGAGCTGTTTTTT. Protein product: CASSPRGSAVTGELFF.